This T cell receptor (beta chain) was documented in a study of CD8 T cells in Susac syndrome. Germline V gene lookup returns CDR1 SGHDT and CDR2 YYEEEE. Trimming removed 2 bases from V and 7 bases from J, with 6 bases in between. The CDR3 runs to 11 residues. Random-hexamer reverse transcription was applied to about 0.45 to 1 ug RNA. TCRdb re-called the immunoSEQ multiplex PCR reads through MiXCR, storing one row per CDR3 protein. The sample lists around 71,000 distinct CDR3 sequences; 96% were seen once. Sequencing was performed on CD4+ T cells from PBMCs. This clonotype originated in a human donor with multiple sclerosis. The rearrangement links TRBV5-6 to TRBJ1-1; tentatively, D is TRBD1 (5 bases). CDR3 residues: CASSFDSEAFF. In nucleotides, the CDR3 is TGTGCCAGCAGCTTCGACAGTGAAGCTTTCTTT. Full variable domain (remainder filled in from reference TRBV5-6 and TRBJ1-1): DAGVTQSPTHLIKTRGQQVTLRCSPKSGHDTVSWYQQALGQGPQFIFQYYEEEERQRGNFPDRFSGHQFPNYSSELNVNALLLGDSALYLCASSFDSEAFFGQGTRLTVV.